Following are 8 T cell receptor beta chains from one sample sequenced in a study of T cells in Graves' hyperthyroidism and ophthalmopathy. What was amplified from RNA transcripts were TCR beta CDR3 regions. During a first-round RT-PCR of the TCR CDR3, the HTBI primer set was used. TCRdb recomputed calls from the multiplex PCR reads with MiXCR, one row per CDR3 protein. The sample carries under 550,000 distinct CDR3 sequences, around 20% recorded once. Sequencing was done on a sample of blood. Receptors were obtained from a man aged 35-49 years with Graves' ophthalmopathy.

This clonotype has a handful of counts. The chain has TRBV20-1 and TRBJ1-1; a weak D match, TRBD1 (5 bases). The germline gives CDR1 DFQATT, CDR2 SNEGSKA (reference sequence). This CDR3 contains 14 residues. Trimming removed 3 bases at V and 1 base at J, with 12 bases between. The CDR3 DNA is TGCAGTGCTAGGATCGGGACGACGAACACTGAAGCTTTCTTT. Protein: CSARIGTTNTEAFF.

The CDR3 spells CASSLGGPGNHEQFF. Written as DNA, the CDR3 is TGTGCCAGCAGTTTAGGGGGGCCCGGGAACCATGAGCAGTTCTTC. V is TRBV12-3 or TRBV12-4 and J is TRBJ2-1; maybe TRBD1 (6 bases). V shed 1 base and J shed 8 bases, with 15 bases lying between them. This CDR3 comprises 15 residues.

Many counts were recorded for this clonotype. The chain links TRBV2 to TRBJ1-1; unclear D gene. Germline-derived CDR1 and CDR2 are SNHLY and FYNNEI. The CDR3 totals 13 residues. The V gene lost 6 bases and the J gene lost 4 bases, with 12 bases spanning the gap. Here the CDR3 DNA reads TGTGCCAGCAGGTCCGGGGTGGGCACTGAAGCTTTCTTT. Its translation is CASRSGVGTEAFF.

This clonotype was seen ten or more times. This chain connects TRBV7-9 to TRBJ1-2, with D perhaps TRBD1 (6 bases). Per germline, CDR1 SEHNR and CDR2 FQNEAQ (reference sequence). The CDR3 length is 13 residues. The V gene lost 5 bases and the J gene lost 8 bases, with 15 bases spanning the gap. The CDR3 sequence: CASSPTQGYGYTF. In DNA form, the CDR3 reads TGTGCCAGCAGCCCGACACAGGGATACGGCTACACCTTC.

This chain links TRBV6-2 or TRBV6-3 with TRBJ2-4, with D perhaps TRBD1 (6 bases). The CDR3 is 18 residues long. The V gene lost 2 bases and the J gene lost 3 bases, with 20 bases spanning the gap. Looked up from germline, CDR1 is MNHEY and CDR2 is SVGEGT. CDR3 protein: CASSYGGWGAPHKNIQYF. CDR3 in DNA: TGTGCCAGCAGTTACGGGGGCTGGGGAGCGCCACACAAAAACATTCAGTACTTC.

This clonotype was counted between two and nine times. The chain joins TRBV12-3 or TRBV12-4 to TRBJ1-2; D may be TRBD1 (5 bases). The CDR3 is 12 amino acids. V was trimmed by 7 bases and J by 8 bases, leaving 14 bases between them. The CDR3 region is CASTLEGRGYTF. CDR3 in DNA: TGTGCCAGCACCTTGGAGGGGCGAGGCTACACCTTC.

This clonotype was picked up many times. CDR3 in DNA: TGTGCCAGCTCACAAAGACAGATCACAGATACGCAGTATTTT. Amino acids: CASSQRQITDTQYF. The V gene is TRBV18, the J gene TRBJ2-3, with TRBD1 as a possible D gene (5 bases). CDR1 and CDR2 from the germline V gene are KGHSH and LQKENI. The germline V and J ends were trimmed by 4 bases and 2 bases, with 10 bases remaining between them. The CDR3 has 14 residues. Complete variable domain (other parts from reference TRBV18 and TRBJ2-3): NAGVMQNPRHLVRRRGQEARLRCSPMKGHSHVYWYRQLPEEGLKFMVYLQKENIIDESGMPKERFSAEFPKEGPSILRIQQVVRGDSAAYFCASSQRQITDTQYFGPGTRLTVL.

This clonotype was picked up many times. The chain recombines TRBV12-3 or TRBV12-4 with TRBJ2-7; TRBD1 agrees at 8 bases. V was pared by 4 bases and J by 6 bases, with 11 bases of the junction left unmatched. The CDR3 is made up of 15 amino acids. The CDR3 loop reads CASSSYLTTGGEQYF. CDR3 coding DNA: TGTGCCAGCAGTTCCTACCTTACTACAGGGGGCGAGCAGTACTTC.